This is a list of T cell receptor beta chains from one sample in a study of control samples from healthy donors and cancer patients. Sequencing was performed with immunoSEQ multiplex PCR; in TCRdb, only in-frame clones are kept and a portion is missing. The sample includes 65,000 to 95,000 clones, around 87% of them seen just once. Sequenced material: blood. Receptor source: a man aged 45-65 years in good health. Both conserved end residues are part of each CDR3. A D gene is named only where the DNA matches it firmly. A clone size is listed for some rows: how often the clone was seen (once, few, many), or a class if it is expanded.

j_gene	abundance	v_gene	d_gene	CDR3nt	CDR3aa
TRBJ1-4	NA	TRBV11-2	NA	TGTGCCAGCAGCTTAGACAGCCTTAATGAAAAACTGTTTTTT	CASSLDSLNEKLFF
TRBJ2-1	NA	TRBV18	TRBD2	TGTGCCAGCTCAGAGGGACTAGCGATCTACAATGAGCAGTTCTTC	CASSEGLAIYNEQFF
TRBJ1-1	NA	TRBV28	NA	TGTGCCAGCAGTTTAGTTGAGGGGGCTGAAGCTTTCTTT	CASSLVEGAEAFF
TRBJ1-1	NA	TRBV5-5	NA	TGTGCCAGCAGCTTGAGGGGGGATGAAGCTTTCTTT	CASSLRGDEAFF
TRBJ2-1	NA	TRBV18	NA	TGTGCCAGCTCACTAACGGGAAACAATGAGCAGTTCTTC	CASSLTGNNEQFF
TRBJ2-3	NA	TRBV24-1	TRBD2	TGTGCCACCAGTGATGTGGGAGGGAGGGGCACAGATACGCAGTATTTT	CATSDVGGRGTDTQYF
TRBJ1-2	once	TRBV4-1	TRBD1	TGCGCCAGCAGCCAAGTCTCGGGACAGGGGGGGTTTGGCTACACCTTC	CASSQVSGQGGFGYTF
TRBJ1-3	NA	TRBV9	NA	TGTGCCAGCAGCGTCGGGGGGGCCGGAAACACCATATATTTT	CASSVGGAGNTIYF
TRBJ1-1	NA	TRBV7-2	NA	TGTGCCAGCAGCTTAGCGACAGGAGGAGCTTTCTTT	CASSLATGGAFF
TRBJ2-5	NA	TRBV6-2/TRBV6-3	TRBD2	TGTGCCAGCAGTTTCCAGAGACTAGCGTATCAAGAGACCCAGTACTTC	CASSFQRLAYQETQYF
TRBJ1-1	NA	TRBV5-1	NA	TGCGCCAGCAGTCTGACTGTGAACACTGAAGCTTTCTTT	CASSLTVNTEAFF
TRBJ1-5	NA	TRBV9	TRBD1	TGTGCCAGCAGCGTCGGGACAGGGGGCGTAGAGCCCCAGCATTTT	CASSVGTGGVEPQHF
TRBJ1-5	NA	TRBV20-1	NA	TGCAGTGCTAGTAACGGGTTCAATCAGCCCCAGCATTTT	CSASNGFNQPQHF
TRBJ1-1	NA	TRBV3-1/TRBV3-2	TRBD1	TGTGCCAGCAGCCAGACAGGGATGAACACTGAAGCTTTCTTT	CASSQTGMNTEAFF
TRBJ2-1	NA	TRBV18	NA	TGTGCCAGCTCACGACTTGATCGTCGAGGTGAGCAGTTCTTC	CASSRLDRRGEQFF